This T cell receptor (beta chain) was identified during a study of regulatory T cells in long-lasting Graves disease (dated by TCRdb to the early 2020s). With regard to the full study: Patients with newly diagnosed Graves' disease had been on antithyroid drugs for under 3 months. A total of some 33 samples were covered by TCR sequencing, comprising some 13 persistent and around 20 newly diagnosed Graves' disease patients. Persistent Graves' disease patients were compared with newly diagnosed Graves' disease patients by peripheral blood TCR sequencing and RNA sequencing. The study was registered as a clinical trial and conducted in China. Study-level results and caveats: Peripheral blood alone was examined, since thyroid tissue, which constituted the primary lesion, could not be accessed. The authors acknowledged the small sample size as a limitation that may reduce accuracy. Preferential use of TRBV28, TRBJ1-2 and TRBJ2-5 was observed in persistent disease, whereas TRBV20-1 and TRBJ2-1 were favored in newly diagnosed disease. Only the TCR beta chain was sequenced and analyzed. Compared with newly diagnosed patients, persistent Graves' disease patients had lower TCR Shannon entropy and fewer highly expanded clones, which suggests clonal expansion. A larger number of public clonotypes was shared among persistent patients (over 2,500) than among newly diagnosed patients (around 890).

Taken from cysteine to phenylalanine, the CDR3 has 15 residues. Only the CDR3 DNA stays, 45 bases, in frame from base 1. Unmatched junction bases come to 9, with V trimmed by 6 bases and J by 5 bases. As encoded in the germline V gene (reference sequence), CDR1 is DFQATT while CDR2 is SNEGSKA. Library preparation was by multiplex PCR. TCRdb records Illumina HiSeq 4000 as the sequencer. CDR3 regions were amplified by Arm-PCR with iRepertoire HTBI primers to construct TCR beta libraries. Before sequencing, the PCR products went through gel purification. On the study's bioinformatics: Gene usage analysis of CDR3 amino acid clonotypes relied on the 55 to 80 TRBV and 15 or so TRBJ segments identified across samples. COPE and FqMerger were used to merge filtered high-quality paired reads into contigs. BLAST was used to align contigs to IMGT TRBV, TRBD and TRBJ reference genes, with CDR3 defined following IMGT. Any clonotype with a frequency above 0.1% was counted as a highly expanded clone. Repertoire diversity was measured by Shannon entropy, and V-J evenness by the Gini coefficient. Clonotypes shared by more than one individual were considered public. The public reads were reprocessed in TCRdb via fastp at Q25 and MiXCR, keeping in-frame beta chains. When rows share a CDR3 protein, they turn into one entry using the most common DNA and genes. The V and J calls here are based on TCRdb, not the publication. Here the sample has about 540,000 distinct CDR3 sequences; roughly 14% occur a single time. The top ten clones comprise 8% to 10% of the sample.

The time point label on this specimen signifies: newly diagnosed GD, antithyroid drugs for less than 3 months. For both TCR sequencing and RNA sequencing, RNA was extracted from PBMCs using TRIzol. The diagnosis of Graves' disease followed American Thyroid Association guidelines. Recruitment of patients was carried out at an endocrinology department in Xi'an, China. Each patient gave roughly 8.4 milliliters of peripheral blood, collected in an EDTA anticoagulant tube. Ficoll Paque Plus density gradient separation was used to isolate PBMCs, and no further T cell sorting was performed. An Agilent 2100 Bioanalyzer and agarose gel were used to assess RNA quality, and a NanoDrop 2000 was used to measure RNA concentration. Comment on this clonotype: Its target antigen remains unknown. No clone much larger than this one lies a single base away; base qualities are absent.

This sample also belongs to another study, concerning T cells in Graves' hyperthyroidism and ophthalmopathy. That second publication adds: Stable Graves' hyperthyroidism was defined as the absence of progression to ophthalmopathy over 18 months of follow-up. Hyperthyroidism patients were newly diagnosed, with disease duration under 2 months, and aged 18 to 65 years. Exclusion was applied to patients with uncontrolled infections, other autoimmune diseases, pregnancy or lactation. Diagnoses were based on clinical symptoms, serum thyroxine and TRAb, thyroid ultrasound and orbital computed tomography. For the first round of RT-PCR on the TCR CDR3, the HTBI primer set was used together with the Qiagen OneStep RT-PCR kit. Most expanded thyroid clonotypes (frequency above 0.001) were also detected in blood, a finding suggesting that blood repertoires may reflect thyroid immune responses. In cross-validation, a model built on a 13 V-J signature told ophthalmopathy apart from stable hyperthyroidism with about 90% sensitivity and 81% to 82% specificity, and in testing the same model reached 80%/75%. In validation, the model predicted progression to ophthalmopathy a median of about 6.8 months before onset, with around 70% sensitivity and roughly 73% specificity. A discovery cohort of fewer than 110 patients, approximately 44 with Graves' ophthalmopathy and over 55 with stable Graves' hyperthyroidism, was used to find distinguishing TCR V-J signatures. Prospective prediction of ophthalmopathy was tested in an independent validation cohort consisting of some 19 hyperthyroidism patients and 15 to 17 patients who later progressed to ophthalmopathy. The 85 to 100 discovery patients were divided at random into training and test sets in a 7:3 ratio. In addition, the study compared T-cell repertoires in thyroid tissue and in blood from five or six Graves' hyperthyroidism patients. After blood sampling, hyperthyroidism patients were treated with methimazole at a starting dose of 30 mg daily, and ophthalmopathy patients were treated with high-dose intravenous methylprednisolone. Libraries were constructed in a second round of multiplex PCR, after which size selection and purification were carried out. The libraries were sequenced on an Illumina HiSeq2000 using paired-end 100 bp reads. SOAPnuke was used to process the raw data, with reads discarded if the reads contained adapters or uncalled bases, had a mean Phred below 15, or lacked an exact constant-primer or identifier match. COPE v1.2.5 was used to merge the high-quality paired reads, and each unique nucleotide sequence was defined as a clonotype. MiTCR v1.1 was used to align clonotypes to the IMGT TRBV, TRBD and TRBJ reference segments. Only V-J combinations with frequency above 0.0001, covering about 99% of repertoires, were analysed. The TCS score was defined as F50 (clonal expansion) divided by E x V (chaos), with BLOSUM62-based TCRdist calculated between CDR3 peptides within each V-J. Welch's t-statistics and random forest reduced several hundred V-J features to 13, which were used in a naive Bayes classifier (R e1071). Sample size was not statistically predetermined, and investigators were not blinded to group allocation. According to the paper, TCR Vbeta CDR3 sequencing was carried out on approximately 140 peripheral blood samples, which came from over 40 ophthalmopathy, approximately 78 hyperthyroidism and roughly 17 progressor patients.

The chain uses TRBV20-1 and TRBJ2-3; TRBD2 fits 12 bases in the junction. This receptor was taken from a man aged 25-45 years with Graves disease. Donor details come from another sample of the same person, matched by shared clones. The source material was peripheral blood mononuclear cells (PBMCs), sampled at new diagnosis, from a patient treated with antithyroid drugs. In nucleotides, the sequence is TGCAGTGCCCCACCCACGGGACTAGCGGGAGATACGCAGTATTTT. Its amino acids are CSAPPTGLAGDTQYF.